The T cell receptor beta chain described here comes from a study of identical twins. TCRdb re-called the 5' RACE reads through MiXCR, storing one row per CDR3 protein. The repertoire holds under 450,000 distinct CDR3 sequences, with approximately 17% as singletons. The clonotype was recovered from a man aged 50 to 59 in good health. The sequencing sample was made of naive T cells sorted from blood.

The CDR3 DNA reads as TGTGCCAGCAGTCCCCTCTTAATTACAGGGCTTCAGGACACCGGGGAGCTGTTTTTT. This gives the protein CASSPLLITGLQDTGELFF. The V call is TRBV28, the J call TRBJ2-2; a possible D gene is TRBD1 (6 bases). Trimming removed 5 bases from V and 3 bases from J, with 25 bases in between. The CDR3 has 19 amino acids. Germline CDR1 MDHEN, CDR2 SYDVKM.